This T cell receptor (beta chain) was captured in a study of blood T cell repertoires in COVID-19. Clones were sequenced by immunoSEQ multiplex PCR, and TCRdb holds only the in-frame ones, with some missing. This table holds about 130,000 clones, more than 60% found once. V was cut by 0 bases and J by 6 bases, with 13 bases left in between. The CDR3 contains 15 residues. Germline loops: CDR1 SGHTA, CDR2 FQGTGA. The receptor was isolated from a woman aged 70-85 years with acute or convalescent COVID-19. The chain couples TRBV7-3 to TRBJ2-3; D ambiguous. Sequenced input: peripheral blood. This CDR3 reads CASSLTTQSHDTQYF. The CDR3 DNA reads TGTGCCAGCAGCTTAACCACTCAATCTCACGATACGCAGTATTTT.